The 9 T cell receptor beta chains below come from one sample, sequenced in a study of cytomegalovirus exposure and HLA in healthy donors. The primer mix had 60 Vbeta and 13 Jbeta primers. Assay: immunoSEQ multiplex PCR; the TCRdb copy retains only in-frame clones and omits some. The sample has 150,000 to 200,000 clones, more than 60% seen once. The sequencing input was PBMCs. The receptors stem from a woman between 25 and 40 years old in good health and CMV-seronegative.

J is TRBJ2-5 and V is TRBV7-2; 9 bases are a match to TRBD2. The germline V gene encodes CDR1 SGHTA and CDR2 FQGNSA. The CDR3 loop spans 16 amino acids. J lost 5 bases, V lost 1 base, and 8 bases had no gene match. CDR3: CASSLVGSGGRETQYF. The CDR3 nucleotides read TGTGCCAGCAGCTTAGTAGGTAGCGGGGGTCGGGAGACCCAGTACTTC.

This CDR3 reads CASSVGPYQPQHF. CDR3 nucleotides: TGTGCCAGCAGCGTAGGTCCGTATCAGCCCCAGCATTTT. The chain is built from TRBV9 and TRBJ1-5; D call uncertain. The CDR3 covers 13 residues. V was cut by 0 bases and J by 5 bases, with 6 bases left in between. CDR1 and CDR2 from the germline V gene are SGDLS and YYNGEE.

The chain uses TRBV30 and TRBJ1-5; weak D call: TRBD1 (5 bases). Germline-derived CDR1 and CDR2 are GTSNPN and SVGIG (reference sequence). The ends were cut back, 0 bases at V and 4 bases at J, with 13 bases in the middle. This CDR3 comprises 15 residues. As DNA, the CDR3 is TGTGCCTGGAGTGTGATGGGGCTGGTTAATCAGCCCCAGCATTTT. Its protein is CAWSVMGLVNQPQHF.

In this sample, this clone turned up a few times. The rearrangement joins TRBV9 to TRBJ2-3, with D possibly being TRBD2 (6 bases). The CDR3 is 16 residues long. Per germline, CDR1 SGDLS and CDR2 YYNGEE. The ends were cut back, 3 bases at V and 5 bases at J, with 19 bases in the middle. The CDR3 spells CASSGGWGGAGDTQYF. CDR3 bases: TGTGCCAGCAGCGGGGGGTGGGGCGGGGCGGGAGATACGCAGTATTTT. Using reference TRBV9 and TRBJ2-3 for the parts outside the CDR3, the full variable domain is DSGVTQTPKHLITATGQRVTLRCSPRSGDLSVYWYQQSLDQGLQFLIQYYNGEERAKGNILERFSAQQFPDLHSELNLSSLELGDSALYFCASSGGWGGAGDTQYFGPGTRLTVL.

This chain uses TRBV9 with TRBJ2-2; TRBD1 aligns across 10 bases. The junction had 5 bases not matched to a gene; V was cut back by 3 bases and J by 3 bases. CDR3 length: 16 residues. Germline CDR1 reads SGDLS; CDR2 reads YYNGEE. Here the CDR3 reads CASSATGGIDTGELFF. DNA for the CDR3: TGTGCCAGCAGCGCGACAGGGGGCATCGACACCGGGGAGCTGTTTTTT. Variable domain in full (rest from reference TRBV9 and TRBJ2-2): DSGVTQTPKHLITATGQRVTLRCSPRSGDLSVYWYQQSLDQGLQFLIQYYNGEERAKGNILERFSAQQFPDLHSELNLSSLELGDSALYFCASSATGGIDTGELFFGEGSRLTVL.

V usage is TRBV4-1 and J usage is TRBJ2-1; 7 nucleotides line up with TRBD1. CDR1 is MGHRA, CDR2 YSYEKL, per germline. J was trimmed by 6 bases and V by 3 bases; bases with no gene match: 17. The CDR3 consists of 18 residues. The DNA of the CDR3 is TGCGCCAGCAGCCACCCTCCGGCCACAGGGGACCTACGCAATGAGCAGTTCTTC. Translated: CASSHPPATGDLRNEQFF.

The V call is TRBV19, the J call TRBJ1-6, with D possibly being TRBD1 (5 bases). Deletions cut 3 bases from V and 5 bases from J, with 35 bases between. Germline loops: CDR1 LNHDA, CDR2 SQIVND (reference sequence). The CDR3 is 23 amino acids. This CDR3 reads CASSIHRSIRQTINDHNNSPLHF. For the CDR3, the DNA is TGTGCCAGTAGTATTCACCGATCTATTCGACAGACAATTAACGATCACAATAATTCACCCCTCCACTTT.

This clone was seen only a few times. J is TRBJ2-1 and V is TRBV30, with 10 bases lining up with TRBD2. The CDR3 extends over 14 amino acids. Germline V gives CDR1 GTSNPN, CDR2 SVGIG (reference sequence). The junction had 11 bases not matched to a gene; V was cut back by 1 base and J by 14 bases. CDR3 in DNA: TGTGCCTGGAGTGATCTGGCGCTAGCGGGGGAAAAGTTCTTC. Its protein is CAWSDLALAGEKFF.

This clone was found a few times. V usage is TRBV6-6 and J usage is TRBJ1-2; D is undetermined. Germline values: CDR1 MNHNY, CDR2 SVGAGI (reference sequence). The V gene lost 6 bases and the J gene lost 4 bases, with 9 bases spanning the gap. The CDR3 totals 12 residues. The chain's CDR3 is CASSPPFYGYTF. In DNA, the CDR3 is TGTGCCAGCAGCCCCCCCTTCTATGGCTACACCTTC.